This is a list of T cell receptor beta chains from one sample in a study of T cell responses to AZD1222 COVID-19 vaccine. Measured with immunoSEQ multiplex PCR; TCRdb has only the in-frame clones, and not every one. The table includes 150,000 or so clones, around nine tenths detected once. The sequences come from peripheral blood, collected on day 0 of AZD1222 vaccination. These receptors were obtained from an adult in good health. Each CDR3 is given with its conserved first and last residue. The D gene is left open where the match is weak. Clone size is given for some rows only: seen once, a few or many times, or a class if the clone is expanded.

v_call	d_call	clone_size	j_call	cdr3_nt	cdr3_aa
TRBV18	.	.	TRBJ1-2	TGTGCCAGCTCACCGGGCCCGGACAGCTATGGCTACACCTTC	CASSPGPDSYGYTF
TRBV6-1	.	.	TRBJ2-5	TGTGCCAGCAGTGAAAATGGCCGGGGTTGGGAGACCCAGTACTTC	CASSENGRGWETQYF
TRBV4-1	.	.	TRBJ2-1	TGCGCCAGCAGCCTTGGTACGTTAACCTTATACAATGAGCAGTTCTTC	CASSLGTLTLYNEQFF
TRBV3-1/TRBV3-2	.	few	TRBJ1-2	TGTGCCAGCAGCCAAGCCGGAGGCTACTATGGCTACACCTTC	CASSQAGGYYGYTF
TRBV7-2	.	.	TRBJ2-5	TGTGCCAGCAGCTTACCTCCGGGACCAGGGGCGGAGACCCAGTACTTC	CASSLPPGPGAETQYF
TRBV5-1	.	.	TRBJ2-4	TGCGCCAGCAGCCCTGGGACGAGCATTCAGTACTTC	CASSPGTSIQYF
TRBV2	.	once	TRBJ1-4	TGTGCCAGCAGTGACGAGAATTTGGTGACTAATGAAAAACTGTTTTTT	CASSDENLVTNEKLFF
TRBV11-3	.	.	TRBJ2-3	TGTGCCAGCAGTTTCACTATCACAGATACGCAGTATTTT	CASSFTITDTQYF
TRBV28	.	.	TRBJ2-1	TGTGCCAGCAGTTTCCCGACTTTAACGGGAAATGAGCAGTTCTTC	CASSFPTLTGNEQFF
TRBV5-1	.	.	TRBJ1-1	TGCGCCAGCAGTTCCGCAGGGGTCACTGAAGCTTTCTTT	CASSSAGVTEAFF
TRBV3-1/TRBV3-2	.	.	TRBJ1-2	TGTGCCAGCAGCCTCCAGGGGTATGGCTACACCTTC	CASSLQGYGYTF
TRBV29-1	.	.	TRBJ1-3	TGCAGCGTAGGAGGTGATCACTCTGGAAACACCATATATTTT	CSVGGDHSGNTIYF
TRBV5-6	.	.	TRBJ2-2	TGTGCCAGCAGCCCGGACGGGGACACCGGGGAGCTGTTTTTT	CASSPDGDTGELFF
TRBV24-1	.	.	TRBJ2-5	TGTGCCACCAGTGATCCCACAGGTGAAGAGACCCAGTACTTC	CATSDPTGEETQYF
TRBV3-1/TRBV3-2	.	few	TRBJ2-7	TGTGCCAGCAGCCAACGGAACTACGAGCAGTACTTC	CASSQRNYEQYF
TRBV28	TRBD1	.	TRBJ2-7	TGTGCCAGCAGTTTACGGGACAGGCCTTCCTACGAGCAGTACTTC	CASSLRDRPSYEQYF
TRBV5-1	TRBD1	.	TRBJ2-1	TGCGCCAGCAACGATGGACAGGGGGCCTCCTACAATGAGCAGTTCTTC	CASNDGQGASYNEQFF
TRBV7-2	.	.	TRBJ2-2	TGTGCCAGCAGCCGGGACGCCGGGGAGCTGTTTTTT	CASSRDAGELFF
TRBV19	.	.	TRBJ1-1	TGTGCCAGTAGTATAGCCACGACAGTGGTGAACACTGAAGCTTTCTTT	CASSIATTVVNTEAFF
TRBV12-3/TRBV12-4	TRBD1	.	TRBJ2-1	TGTGCCAGCAGCCGACAGGGTAGGAATGAGCAGTTCTTC	CASSRQGRNEQFF
TRBV5-1	.	.	TRBJ2-7	TGCGCCAGCAGCGTACAACAGGGTTACGAGCAGTACTTC	CASSVQQGYEQYF
TRBV28	.	.	TRBJ2-1	TGTGCCAGCAGCCCCCGCTACAATGAGCAGTTCTTC	CASSPRYNEQFF
TRBV6-9	TRBD1	.	TRBJ2-5	TGTGCCAGCAGTTGGACAGGGCAAGAGACCCAGTACTTC	CASSWTGQETQYF